A selection of T cell receptor beta chains follows, all from one sample in a study of cytomegalovirus exposure and HLA in healthy donors. TCRdb's copy holds only in-frame clones and misses some; the assay was immunoSEQ multiplex PCR. Counted here are 150,000 to 200,000 clones, over 75% occurring once; the ten biggest clones make up 1.9%. The specimen sequenced was PBMCs. The receptors shown here come from a human donor in good health. Both conserved end residues are part of each CDR3. Not all rows give a size; the values are once, few, many and, for expanded clones, a class.

clone_size j_call v_call cdr3_aa
NA TRBJ2-1 TRBV14 CASSRRGVHDNEQFF
NA TRBJ2-1 TRBV4-3 CASSQDLTGYNEQFF
NA TRBJ2-2 TRBV9 CASSRTSGNTGELFF
NA TRBJ2-3 TRBV2 CASSDPFADTQYF
NA TRBJ2-7 TRBV4-1 CASSQAPGQGWEQYF
NA TRBJ1-5 TRBV6-1 CASSDRRINQPQHF
NA TRBJ1-6 TRBV27 CASSFGAGVGSLHF
NA TRBJ1-5 TRBV15 CATSKGNRGLGQPQHF
NA TRBJ2-6 TRBV19 CASSMAQGVPSGANVLTF
few TRBJ1-1 TRBV10-3 CAISPGQANTEAFF
NA TRBJ1-1 TRBV7-2 CASSLALVTGWTEAFF
NA TRBJ2-7 TRBV5-3 CARSLKTSGAYEQYF
NA TRBJ2-7 TRBV5-4 CASSFEPDRVSYEQYF